This T cell receptor beta chain comes out of a study of T and B cells in COVID-19 patients. Multiplex PCR with BIOMED2 TRB-A/B primer pools amplified TRB rearrangements. TCRdb passed the multiplex PCR reads through MiXCR, listing each CDR3 protein once. In the table there are 8,000 to 9,500 distinct CDR3 sequences, around 28% of which are singletons. Blood genomic DNA input for TRB amplification was 250-500 ng. Trimming stripped 6 bases from V and 2 bases from J, with 10 bases between. The CDR3 loop spans 13 amino acids. CDR1 and CDR2 from the germline V gene are MNHEY and SMNVEV (reference sequence).

The sequenced sample was blood. The clonotype originates from a human donor who had recovered from COVID-19. The genes are TRBV27 and TRBJ1-2, with D maybe TRBD1 (6 bases). The CDR3: CASSITGNYGYTF. The DNA of the CDR3 is TGTGCCAGCAGCATAACAGGGAACTATGGCTACACCTTC.